This T cell receptor (beta chain) was profiled in a study of cytomegalovirus exposure and HLA in healthy donors. Study in general: Samples from HLA-typed donors yielded about 80 million unique TCRs in an early data release. General observations from the study: Later on, analysis showed that most CMV-associated TCR beta chains appeared to be HLA-restricted. While the bulk of TCR sequences proved rare, some public TCRs turned up in many donors. It emerged from a later analysis that several of the most significant clusters appeared to be linked to common viral pathogens.

CDR1 is MNHEY, CDR2 SVGAGI, per germline. The V gene end was trimmed by 4 bases and the J gene end by 4 bases; junction bases not matched to a gene: 7. The CDR3 runs to 16 residues. PCR involved 60 Vbeta and 13 Jbeta primers. Generated by immunoSEQ multiplex PCR, the TCRdb table keeps only in-frame clones and is missing some. The sample gives about 93,000 clones, roughly 79% of which show up once; approximately 0.56% is in the top ten. As regards this clone: Antigen specificity is unknown.

The specimen sequenced was PBMCs. This TCR derives from a man aged 30-40 years in good health and CMV-seronegative. V usage is TRBV6-5 and J usage is TRBJ2-5, with 12 bases fitting TRBD1. The CDR3 nucleotides read TGTGCCAGCAGTTTCAACCGGGACAGGGGGCGAGAGACCCAGTACTTC. Residues: CASSFNRDRGRETQYF.